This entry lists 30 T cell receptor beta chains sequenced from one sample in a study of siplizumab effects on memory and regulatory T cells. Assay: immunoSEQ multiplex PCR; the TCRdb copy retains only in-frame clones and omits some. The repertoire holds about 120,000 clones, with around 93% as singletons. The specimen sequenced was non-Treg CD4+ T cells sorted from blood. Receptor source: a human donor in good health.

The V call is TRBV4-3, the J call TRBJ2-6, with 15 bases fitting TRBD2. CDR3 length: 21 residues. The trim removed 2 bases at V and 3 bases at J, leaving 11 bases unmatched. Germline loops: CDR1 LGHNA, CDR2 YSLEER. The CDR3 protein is CASSQLPQGLAGGLGANVLTF. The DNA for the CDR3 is TGCGCCAGCAGCCAACTCCCCCAAGGACTAGCGGGGGGGCTTGGGGCCAACGTCCTGACTTTC.

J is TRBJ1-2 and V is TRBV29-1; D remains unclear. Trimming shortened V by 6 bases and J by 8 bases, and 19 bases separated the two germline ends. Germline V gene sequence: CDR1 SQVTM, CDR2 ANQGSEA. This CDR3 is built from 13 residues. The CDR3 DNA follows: TGCAGCGTGCCACAGCACGATGTCTTGGGCTACACCTTC. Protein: CSVPQHDVLGYTF.

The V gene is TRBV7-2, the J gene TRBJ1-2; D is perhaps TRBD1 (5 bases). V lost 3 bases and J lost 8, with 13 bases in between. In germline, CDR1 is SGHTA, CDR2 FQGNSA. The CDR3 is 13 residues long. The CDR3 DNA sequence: TGTGCCAGCAGCTTTGGCGGGGGATACGGCTACACCTTC. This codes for CASSFGGGYGYTF.

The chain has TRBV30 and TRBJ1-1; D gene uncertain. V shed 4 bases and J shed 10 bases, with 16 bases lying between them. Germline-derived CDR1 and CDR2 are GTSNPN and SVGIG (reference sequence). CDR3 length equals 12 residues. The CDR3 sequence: CAWIRPIPGAFF. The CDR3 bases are TGTGCCTGGATTCGGCCGATCCCGGGAGCTTTCTTT.

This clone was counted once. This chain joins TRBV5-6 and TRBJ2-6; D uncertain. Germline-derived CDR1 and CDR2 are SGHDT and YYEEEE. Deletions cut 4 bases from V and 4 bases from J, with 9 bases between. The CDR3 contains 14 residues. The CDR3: CASSPMTGANVLTF. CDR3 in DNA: TGTGCCAGCAGCCCTATGACGGGGGCCAACGTCCTGACTTTC.

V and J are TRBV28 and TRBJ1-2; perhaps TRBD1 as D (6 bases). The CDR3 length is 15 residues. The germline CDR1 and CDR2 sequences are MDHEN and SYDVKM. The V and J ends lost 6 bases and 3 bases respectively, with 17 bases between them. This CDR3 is CASSRLWGRDYGYTF. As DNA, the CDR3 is TGTGCCAGCAGCCGCCTCTGGGGGCGGGACTATGGCTACACCTTC.

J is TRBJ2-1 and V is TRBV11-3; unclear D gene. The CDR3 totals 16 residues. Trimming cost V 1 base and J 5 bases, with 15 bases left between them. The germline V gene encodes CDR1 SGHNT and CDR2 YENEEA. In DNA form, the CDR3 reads TGTGCCAGCAGCTTAGTTGGCACGGCCTCGGACAATGAGCAGTTCTTC. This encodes CASSLVGTASDNEQFF.

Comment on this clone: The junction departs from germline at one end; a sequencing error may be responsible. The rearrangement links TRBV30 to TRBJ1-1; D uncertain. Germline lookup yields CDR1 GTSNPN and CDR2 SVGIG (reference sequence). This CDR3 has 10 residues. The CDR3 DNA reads TGCGGCTTGCGGAACACTGAAGCTTTCTTT. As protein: CGLRNTEAFF.

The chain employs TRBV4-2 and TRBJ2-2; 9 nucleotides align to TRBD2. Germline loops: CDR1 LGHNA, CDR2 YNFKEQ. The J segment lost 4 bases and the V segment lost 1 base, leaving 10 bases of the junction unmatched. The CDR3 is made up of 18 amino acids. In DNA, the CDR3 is TGTGCCAGCAGCCAAGCGGCTAGCGGGGCCTGGGGCACCGGGGAGCTGTTTTTT. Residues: CASSQAASGAWGTGELFF.

For the CDR3, the DNA is TGTGCCAGCAGCTTACGGCAGATAAACACCGGGGAGCTGTTTTTT. Translated: CASSLRQINTGELFF. The chain couples TRBV7-2 to TRBJ2-2; D remains ambiguous. V was trimmed by 2 bases and J by 2 bases, leaving 9 bases between them. CDR3 length: 15 amino acids. Germline CDR1 is SGHTA and CDR2 is FQGNSA.

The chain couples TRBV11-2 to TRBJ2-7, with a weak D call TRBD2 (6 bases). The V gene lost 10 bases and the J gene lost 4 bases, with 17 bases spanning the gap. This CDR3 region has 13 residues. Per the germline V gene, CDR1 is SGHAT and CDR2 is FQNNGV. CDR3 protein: CATQVDYYYEQYF. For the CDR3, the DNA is TGTGCCACCCAGGTGGACTATTATTACGAGCAGTACTTC. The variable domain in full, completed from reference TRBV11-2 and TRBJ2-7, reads EAGVAQSPRYKIIEKRQSVAFWCNPISGHATLYWYQQILGQGPKLLIQFQNNGVVDDSQLPKDRFSAERLKGVDSTLKIQPAKLEDSAVYLCATQVDYYYEQYFGPGTRLTVT.

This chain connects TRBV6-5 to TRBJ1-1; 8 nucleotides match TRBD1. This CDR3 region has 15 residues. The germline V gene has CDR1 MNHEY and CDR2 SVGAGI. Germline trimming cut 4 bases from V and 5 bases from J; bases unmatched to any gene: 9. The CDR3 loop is CASSSHGTGETEAFF. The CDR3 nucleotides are TGTGCCAGCAGTTCCCACGGGACAGGAGAGACTGAAGCTTTCTTT.

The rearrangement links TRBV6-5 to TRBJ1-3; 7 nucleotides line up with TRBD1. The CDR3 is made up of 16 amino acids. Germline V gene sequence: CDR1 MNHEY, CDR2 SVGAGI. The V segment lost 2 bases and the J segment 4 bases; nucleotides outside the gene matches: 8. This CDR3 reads CASSYVTGIGGNTIYF. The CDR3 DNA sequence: TGTGCCAGCAGTTACGTGACAGGGATAGGAGGAAACACCATATATTTT.

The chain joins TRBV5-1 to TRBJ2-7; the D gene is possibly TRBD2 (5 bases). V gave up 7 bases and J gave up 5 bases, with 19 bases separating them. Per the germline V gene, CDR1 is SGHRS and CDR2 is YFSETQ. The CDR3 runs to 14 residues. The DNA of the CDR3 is TGCGCCAGCTTCCCCCCGGGGTCACGTAACGAGCAGTACTTC. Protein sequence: CASFPPGSRNEQYF.

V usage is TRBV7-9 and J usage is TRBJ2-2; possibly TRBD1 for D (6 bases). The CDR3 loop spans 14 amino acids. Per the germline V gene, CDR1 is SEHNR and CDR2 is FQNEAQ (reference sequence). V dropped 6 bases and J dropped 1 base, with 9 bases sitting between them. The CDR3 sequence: CASSVQGNTGELFF. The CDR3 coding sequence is TGTGCCAGCAGTGTACAGGGGAACACCGGGGAGCTGTTTTTT. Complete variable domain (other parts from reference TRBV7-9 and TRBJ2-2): DTGVSQNPRHKITKRGQNVTFRCDPISEHNRLYWYRQTLGQGPEFLTYFQNEAQLEKSRLLSDRFSAERPKGSFSTLEIQRTEQGDSAMYLCASSVQGNTGELFFGEGSRLTVL.

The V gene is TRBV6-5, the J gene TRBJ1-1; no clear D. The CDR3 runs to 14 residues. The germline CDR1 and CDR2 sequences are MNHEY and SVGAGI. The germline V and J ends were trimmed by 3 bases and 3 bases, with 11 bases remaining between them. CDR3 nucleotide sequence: TGTGCCAGCAGTTATGAGGTTAGGGACACTGAAGCTTTCTTT. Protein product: CASSYEVRDTEAFF.

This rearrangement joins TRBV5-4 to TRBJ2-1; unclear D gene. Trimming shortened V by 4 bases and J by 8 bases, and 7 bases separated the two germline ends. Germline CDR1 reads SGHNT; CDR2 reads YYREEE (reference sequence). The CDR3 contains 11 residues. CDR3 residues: CASSGWYEQFF. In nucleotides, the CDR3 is TGTGCCAGCAGCGGGTGGTATGAGCAGTTCTTC.

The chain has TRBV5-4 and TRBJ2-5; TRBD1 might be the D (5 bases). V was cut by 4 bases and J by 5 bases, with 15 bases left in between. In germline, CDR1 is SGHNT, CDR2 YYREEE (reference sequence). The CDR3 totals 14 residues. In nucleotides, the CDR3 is TGTGCCAGCAGCCCCCAGGGTCTAGGGGAGACCCAGTACTTC. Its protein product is CASSPQGLGETQYF.

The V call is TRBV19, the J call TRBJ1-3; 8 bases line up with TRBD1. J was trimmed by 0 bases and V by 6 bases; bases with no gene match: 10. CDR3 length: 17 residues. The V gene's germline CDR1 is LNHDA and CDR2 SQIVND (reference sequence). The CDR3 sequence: CASRRSTGAISGNTIYF. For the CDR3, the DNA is TGTGCCAGTAGGAGGTCGACAGGGGCTATCTCTGGAAACACCATATATTTT.

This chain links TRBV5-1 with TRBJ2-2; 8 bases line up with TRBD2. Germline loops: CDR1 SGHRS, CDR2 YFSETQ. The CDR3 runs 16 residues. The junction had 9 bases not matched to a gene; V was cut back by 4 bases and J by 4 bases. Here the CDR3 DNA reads TGCGCCAGCAGCCTATTAGCGGGGCAGGTCACCGGGGAGCTGTTTTTT. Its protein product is CASSLLAGQVTGELFF. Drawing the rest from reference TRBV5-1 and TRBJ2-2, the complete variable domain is KAGVTQTPRYLIKTRGQQVTLSCSPISGHRSVSWYQQTPGQGLQFLFEYFSETQRNKGNFPGRFSGRQFSNSRSEMNVSTLELGDSALYLCASSLLAGQVTGELFFGEGSRLTVL.

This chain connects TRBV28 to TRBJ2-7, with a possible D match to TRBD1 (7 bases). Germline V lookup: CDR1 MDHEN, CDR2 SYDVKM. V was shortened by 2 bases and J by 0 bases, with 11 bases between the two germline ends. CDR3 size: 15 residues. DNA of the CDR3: TGTGCCAGCAGTTTACAGGGGGGTATCTCCTACGAGCAGTACTTC. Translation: CASSLQGGISYEQYF.

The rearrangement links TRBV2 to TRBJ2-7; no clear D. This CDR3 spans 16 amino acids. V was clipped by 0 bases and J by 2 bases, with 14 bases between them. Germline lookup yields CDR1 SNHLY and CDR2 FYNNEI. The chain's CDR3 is CASSEALSPGTYEQYF. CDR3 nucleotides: TGTGCCAGCAGTGAAGCGTTGTCTCCAGGTACCTACGAGCAGTACTTC.

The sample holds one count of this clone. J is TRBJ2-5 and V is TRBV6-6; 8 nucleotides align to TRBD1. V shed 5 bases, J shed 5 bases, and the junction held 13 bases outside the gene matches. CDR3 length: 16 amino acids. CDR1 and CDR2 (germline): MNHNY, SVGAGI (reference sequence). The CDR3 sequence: CASSTRSGTGIETQYF. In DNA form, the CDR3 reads TGTGCCAGCAGTACTCGGTCGGGGACAGGTATCGAGACCCAGTACTTC.

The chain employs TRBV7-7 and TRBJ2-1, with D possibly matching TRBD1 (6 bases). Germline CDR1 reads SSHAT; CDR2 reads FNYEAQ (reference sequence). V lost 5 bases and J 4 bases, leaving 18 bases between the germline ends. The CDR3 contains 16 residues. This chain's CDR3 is CASSLTYGTYYNEQFF. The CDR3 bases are TGTGCCAGCAGCCTAACGTACGGGACATATTACAATGAGCAGTTCTTC.

The CDR3 bases are TGCAGCGTTGAAGTAGGGTACACTGAAGCTTTCTTT. It translates to CSVEVGYTEAFF. This chain uses TRBV29-1 with TRBJ1-1; D is ambiguous. Deletions cut 1 base from V and 3 bases from J, with 6 bases between. The germline V gene has CDR1 SQVTM and CDR2 ANQGSEA. The CDR3 runs to 12 residues.

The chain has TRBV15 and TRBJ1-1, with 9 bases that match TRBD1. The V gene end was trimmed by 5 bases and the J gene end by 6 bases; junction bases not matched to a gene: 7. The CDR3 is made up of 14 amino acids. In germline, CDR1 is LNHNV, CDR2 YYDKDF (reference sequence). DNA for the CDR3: TGTGCCACCAGCGCAGACAGGGGGTACGCTGAAGCTTTCTTT. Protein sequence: CATSADRGYAEAFF.

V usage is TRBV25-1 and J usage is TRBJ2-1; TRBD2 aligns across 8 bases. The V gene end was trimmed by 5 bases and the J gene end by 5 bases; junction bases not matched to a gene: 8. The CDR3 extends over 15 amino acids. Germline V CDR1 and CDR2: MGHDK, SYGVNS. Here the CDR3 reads CASSPYGGGHNEQFF. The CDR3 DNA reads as TGTGCCAGCAGTCCTTACGGGGGGGGGCACAATGAGCAGTTCTTC.

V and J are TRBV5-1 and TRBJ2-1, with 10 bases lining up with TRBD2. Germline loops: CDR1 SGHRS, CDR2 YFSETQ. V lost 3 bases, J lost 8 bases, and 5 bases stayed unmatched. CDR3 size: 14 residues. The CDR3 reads CASSSSGGAHEQFF. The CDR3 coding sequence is TGCGCCAGCAGCTCAAGCGGGGGGGCCCATGAGCAGTTCTTC.

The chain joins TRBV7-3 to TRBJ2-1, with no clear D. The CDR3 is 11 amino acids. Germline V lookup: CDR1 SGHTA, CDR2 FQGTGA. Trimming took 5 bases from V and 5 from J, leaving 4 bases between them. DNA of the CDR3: TGTGCCAGCAGCACAAACAATGAGCAGTTCTTC. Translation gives CASSTNNEQFF.

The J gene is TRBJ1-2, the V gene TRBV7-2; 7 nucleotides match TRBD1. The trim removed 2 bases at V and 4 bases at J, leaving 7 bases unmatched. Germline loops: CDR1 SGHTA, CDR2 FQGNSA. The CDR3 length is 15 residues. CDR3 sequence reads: CASSLRAGQPYGYTF. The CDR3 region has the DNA TGTGCCAGCAGCTTACGCGCGGGACAGCCCTATGGCTACACCTTC. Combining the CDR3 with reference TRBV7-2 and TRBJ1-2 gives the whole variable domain GAGVSQSPSNKVTEKGKDVELRCDPISGHTALYWYRQSLGQGLEFLIYFQGNSAPDKSGLPSDRFSAERTGGSVSTLTIQRTQQEDSAVYLCASSLRAGQPYGYTFGSGTRLTVV.